The rows below give T cell receptor beta chains drawn from one sample of a study of T cells in tumors after PD-1 blockade. Using immunoSEQ multiplex PCR, the repertoire was profiled, and TCRdb retains in-frame clones only, with some absent. Among 34,000 or so clones listed, approximately 70% were seen once. The source material was PBMCs, sampled after anti-PD-1 treatment. Receptors originate from a human donor with basal cell carcinoma. Each CDR3 is given with its conserved first and last residue. Fields, in order: V gene, CDR3 length, J gene, D gene, CDR3 protein. A D gene is named only where the DNA matches it firmly.

V gene: TRBV7-8
CDR3 length: 12
J gene: TRBJ1-2
D gene: .
CDR3 protein: CASSMGVYGYTF

V gene: TRBV19
CDR3 length: 15
J gene: TRBJ1-2
D gene: .
CDR3 protein: CASSTPPRTDYGYTF

V gene: TRBV7-9
CDR3 length: 17
J gene: TRBJ1-4
D gene: .
CDR3 protein: CASSFGRQSPTNEKLFF

V gene: TRBV12-3/TRBV12-4
CDR3 length: 13
J gene: TRBJ1-2
D gene: TRBD1
CDR3 protein: CASSPGTDYGYTF

V gene: TRBV19
CDR3 length: 15
J gene: TRBJ2-3
D gene: .
CDR3 protein: CASSIREPYTDTQYF

V gene: TRBV29-1
CDR3 length: 14
J gene: TRBJ1-2
D gene: .
CDR3 protein: CSVEGARTAYGYTF

V gene: TRBV25-1
CDR3 length: 14
J gene: TRBJ2-5
D gene: .
CDR3 protein: CASSEYSRTETQYF

V gene: TRBV4-3
CDR3 length: 15
J gene: TRBJ1-1
D gene: .
CDR3 protein: CASSQDSGGNTEAFF

V gene: TRBV5-1
CDR3 length: 13
J gene: TRBJ2-5
D gene: .
CDR3 protein: CASSPGVRETQYF

V gene: TRBV28
CDR3 length: 15
J gene: TRBJ2-6
D gene: .
CDR3 protein: CASSLSLSGANVLTF

V gene: TRBV6-5
CDR3 length: 13
J gene: TRBJ2-7
D gene: .
CDR3 protein: CASSYSLAYEQYF

V gene: TRBV6-1
CDR3 length: 15
J gene: TRBJ2-4
D gene: .
CDR3 protein: CASSESLLAPNIQYF

V gene: TRBV4-1
CDR3 length: 15
J gene: TRBJ2-1
D gene: .
CDR3 protein: CASSQNERTTNEQFF

V gene: TRBV6-2/TRBV6-3
CDR3 length: 15
J gene: TRBJ2-7
D gene: TRBD1
CDR3 protein: CASSRTGGGKYEQYF

V gene: TRBV19
CDR3 length: 13
J gene: TRBJ2-2
D gene: TRBD1
CDR3 protein: CASKQGAPGELFF

V gene: TRBV5-1
CDR3 length: 14
J gene: TRBJ2-3
D gene: .
CDR3 protein: CASSPGQEGDTQYF

V gene: TRBV15
CDR3 length: 15
J gene: TRBJ2-5
D gene: .
CDR3 protein: CATSRQQGMAETQYF

V gene: TRBV11-3
CDR3 length: 15
J gene: TRBJ2-5
D gene: .
CDR3 protein: CASSLTGTTGRAQYF

V gene: TRBV15
CDR3 length: 15
J gene: TRBJ1-2
D gene: .
CDR3 protein: CATSPVLLGLYGYTF

V gene: TRBV6-2/TRBV6-3
CDR3 length: 14
J gene: TRBJ2-7
D gene: .
CDR3 protein: CASSLGGFAYEQYF

V gene: TRBV7-9
CDR3 length: 14
J gene: TRBJ1-2
D gene: TRBD1
CDR3 protein: CASSLDAGGDGYTF

V gene: TRBV10-3
CDR3 length: 15
J gene: TRBJ1-5
D gene: TRBD1
CDR3 protein: CAISGDRVSGQPQHF

V gene: TRBV5-1
CDR3 length: 16
J gene: TRBJ2-6
D gene: .
CDR3 protein: CASSPDGGAGANVLTF

V gene: TRBV19
CDR3 length: 16
J gene: TRBJ2-2
D gene: TRBD1
CDR3 protein: CASSGSRGRGTGELFF

V gene: TRBV27
CDR3 length: 15
J gene: TRBJ2-7
D gene: TRBD1
CDR3 protein: CASRGPGQANYEQYF

V gene: TRBV7-9
CDR3 length: 16
J gene: TRBJ2-7
D gene: .
CDR3 protein: CASSLGSGSPRGEQYF

V gene: TRBV5-5
CDR3 length: 15
J gene: TRBJ2-1
D gene: .
CDR3 protein: CASSLGSAGYNEQFF

V gene: TRBV29-1
CDR3 length: 16
J gene: TRBJ2-1
D gene: TRBD2
CDR3 protein: CSVDFFTPSGGSEQFF

V gene: TRBV19
CDR3 length: 13
J gene: TRBJ2-1
D gene: .
CDR3 protein: CASSSISRNEQFF

V gene: TRBV20-1
CDR3 length: 11
J gene: TRBJ2-3
D gene: .
CDR3 protein: CSASAANTQYF

V gene: TRBV28
CDR3 length: 15
J gene: TRBJ1-1
D gene: .
CDR3 protein: CATSAGERMNTEAFF

V gene: TRBV24-1
CDR3 length: 17
J gene: TRBJ2-5
D gene: TRBD2
CDR3 protein: CATSDPGLAGLQETQYF

V gene: TRBV7-2
CDR3 length: 14
J gene: TRBJ2-2
D gene: TRBD2
CDR3 protein: CASRVAGGAGELFF

V gene: TRBV6-2/TRBV6-3
CDR3 length: 13
J gene: TRBJ1-2
D gene: .
CDR3 protein: CASSTTPGYGYTF

V gene: TRBV6-2/TRBV6-3
CDR3 length: 14
J gene: TRBJ2-3
D gene: .
CDR3 protein: CASSPSSATDTQYF

V gene: TRBV30
CDR3 length: 13
J gene: TRBJ1-1
D gene: .
CDR3 protein: CAWSFGSGAEAFF

V gene: TRBV4-2
CDR3 length: 14
J gene: TRBJ2-2
D gene: .
CDR3 protein: CASSQESHTGELFF

V gene: TRBV6-1
CDR3 length: 17
J gene: TRBJ2-4
D gene: TRBD2
CDR3 protein: CASSEHGGGGAKNIQYF

V gene: TRBV6-2/TRBV6-3
CDR3 length: 15
J gene: TRBJ1-2
D gene: .
CDR3 protein: CASSYRASSNYGYTF

V gene: TRBV7-2
CDR3 length: 15
J gene: TRBJ1-5
D gene: TRBD1
CDR3 protein: CASSPITGVGQPQHF

V gene: TRBV14
CDR3 length: 14
J gene: TRBJ1-2
D gene: .
CDR3 protein: CASSQAGANYGYTF

V gene: TRBV15
CDR3 length: 14
J gene: TRBJ1-1
D gene: .
CDR3 protein: CATSKGRGMTEAFF

V gene: TRBV5-4
CDR3 length: 17
J gene: TRBJ1-3
D gene: .
CDR3 protein: CASSLKSGPSSGNTIYF

V gene: TRBV9
CDR3 length: 13
J gene: TRBJ2-7
D gene: .
CDR3 protein: CASSDYTGGRQYF

V gene: TRBV18
CDR3 length: 13
J gene: TRBJ2-7
D gene: .
CDR3 protein: CASSPTPAHEQYF

V gene: TRBV30
CDR3 length: 16
J gene: TRBJ1-1
D gene: TRBD1
CDR3 protein: CAWSSKVGQGNTEAFF